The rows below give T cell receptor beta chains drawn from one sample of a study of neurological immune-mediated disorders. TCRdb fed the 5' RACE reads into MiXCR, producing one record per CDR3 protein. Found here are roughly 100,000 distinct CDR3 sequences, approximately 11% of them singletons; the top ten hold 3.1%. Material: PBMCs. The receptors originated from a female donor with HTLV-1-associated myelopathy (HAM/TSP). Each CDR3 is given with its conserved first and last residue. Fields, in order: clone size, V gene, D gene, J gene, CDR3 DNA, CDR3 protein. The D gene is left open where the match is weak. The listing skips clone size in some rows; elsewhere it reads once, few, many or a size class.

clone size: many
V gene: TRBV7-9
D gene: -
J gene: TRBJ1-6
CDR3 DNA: TGTGCCAGCAGCTCAACAGGGTACAATTCACCCCTCCACTTT
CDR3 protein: CASSSTGYNSPLHF

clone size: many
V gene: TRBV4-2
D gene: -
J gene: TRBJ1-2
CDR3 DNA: TGTGCCAGCAGCCAAGATATGAGCCGTGACAGCTCCTCTTCTGGCTACACCTTC
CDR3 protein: CASSQDMSRDSSSSGYTF

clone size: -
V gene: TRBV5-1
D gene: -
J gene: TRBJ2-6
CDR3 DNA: TGCGCCAGCACATGGGGCGCTGGGGCCAACGTCCTGACTTTC
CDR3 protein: CASTWGAGANVLTF

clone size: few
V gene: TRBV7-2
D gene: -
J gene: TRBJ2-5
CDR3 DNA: TGTGCCAGCAGCAAGGTAGTCAAAGAGACCCAGTACTTC
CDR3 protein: CASSKVVKETQYF

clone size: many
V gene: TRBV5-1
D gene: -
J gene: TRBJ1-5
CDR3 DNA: TGCGCCAGCAGCTTGGATGGCAGGGAAGGTCAGCCCCAGCATTTT
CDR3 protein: CASSLDGREGQPQHF

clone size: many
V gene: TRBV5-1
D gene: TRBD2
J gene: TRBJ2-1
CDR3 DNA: TGCGCCAGCAGCTCTACAACTAGCGGGGGGCTTGAGCAGTTCTTC
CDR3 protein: CASSSTTSGGLEQFF

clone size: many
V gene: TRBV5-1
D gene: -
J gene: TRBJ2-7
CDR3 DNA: TGCGCCAGCAGCTTGGAGTCAGGGAGAAACTCCTACGAGCAGTACTTC
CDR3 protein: CASSLESGRNSYEQYF

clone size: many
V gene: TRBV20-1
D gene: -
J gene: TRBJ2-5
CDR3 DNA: TGCAGTGCTAGACGCCAGACGGTCCTCCCTCAAGAGACCCAGTACTTC
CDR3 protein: CSARRQTVLPQETQYF

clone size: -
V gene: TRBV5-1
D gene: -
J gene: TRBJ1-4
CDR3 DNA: TGCGCCAGCAGCTTGGCCGAAGGGGGTAATGAAAAACTGTTTTTT
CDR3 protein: CASSLAEGGNEKLFF

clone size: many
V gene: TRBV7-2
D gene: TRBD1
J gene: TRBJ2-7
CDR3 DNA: TGTGCCAGCAGCTTTAGACAGGGAACCTACGAGCAGTACTTC
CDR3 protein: CASSFRQGTYEQYF

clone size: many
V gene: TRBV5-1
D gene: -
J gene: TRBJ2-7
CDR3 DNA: TGCGCCAGCAGCGCCGTACTAATTGGCTCCTACGAGCAGTACTTC
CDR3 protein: CASSAVLIGSYEQYF

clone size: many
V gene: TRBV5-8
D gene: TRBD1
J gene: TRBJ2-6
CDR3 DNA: TGTGCCAGGCCGACAGGGGTACCCATCTCTGGGGCCAACGTCCTGACTTTC
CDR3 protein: CARPTGVPISGANVLTF

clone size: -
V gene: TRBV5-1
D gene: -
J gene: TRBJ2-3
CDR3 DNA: TGCGCCAACAGCTCTCCTCCGGCTAGCGCCACAGATACGCAGTATTTT
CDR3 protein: CANSSPPASATDTQYF

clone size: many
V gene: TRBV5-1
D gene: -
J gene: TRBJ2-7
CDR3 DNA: TGCGCCAGCAGCTCCCCCCCGGACGGAGTCTACGAGCAGTACTTC
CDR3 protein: CASSSPPDGVYEQYF

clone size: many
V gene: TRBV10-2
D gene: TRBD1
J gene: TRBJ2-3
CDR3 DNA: TGCGCCAGCAGGGGGGGACAGGGTATGGCAGATACGCAGTATTTT
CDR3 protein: CASRGGQGMADTQYF

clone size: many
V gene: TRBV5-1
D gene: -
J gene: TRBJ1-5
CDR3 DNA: TGCGCCAGCAGCCCTGACGGGGATCAGCCCCAGCATTTT
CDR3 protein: CASSPDGDQPQHF

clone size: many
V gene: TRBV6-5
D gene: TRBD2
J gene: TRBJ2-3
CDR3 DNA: TGTGCCAGCAGTTACTCCGGGACTAGCGGGAGAGATACGCAGTATTTT
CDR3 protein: CASSYSGTSGRDTQYF

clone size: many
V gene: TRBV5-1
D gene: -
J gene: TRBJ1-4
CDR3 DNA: TGCGCCAGCAGTTCGGACCCGGAAAATGAAAAACTGTTTTTT
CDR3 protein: CASSSDPENEKLFF

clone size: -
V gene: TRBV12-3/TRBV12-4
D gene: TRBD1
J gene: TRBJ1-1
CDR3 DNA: TGTGCCAGCAGTCTCAGACAGGGGGTAAGCACTGAAGCTTTCTTT
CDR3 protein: CASSLRQGVSTEAFF

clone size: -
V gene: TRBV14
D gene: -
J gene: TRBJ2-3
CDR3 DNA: TGTGCCAGCAGCCAGTGGGGGTCCACAGATACGCAGTATTTT
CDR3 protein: CASSQWGSTDTQYF

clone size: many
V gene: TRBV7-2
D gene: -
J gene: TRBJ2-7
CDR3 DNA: TGTGCCAGCAGCTTAGTGGTCGCGGGCGACGAGCAGTACTTC
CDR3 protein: CASSLVVAGDEQYF

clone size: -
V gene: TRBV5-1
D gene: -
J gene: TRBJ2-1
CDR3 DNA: TGCGCCAGCAGCTTTGATCACGAGAACAATGAGCAGTTCTTC
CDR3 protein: CASSFDHENNEQFF

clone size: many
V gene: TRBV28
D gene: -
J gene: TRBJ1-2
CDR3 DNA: TGTGCCAGCAGTTCCCCCCTTGGGGGTCGGGTTAGTGGCTACACCTTC
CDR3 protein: CASSSPLGGRVSGYTF

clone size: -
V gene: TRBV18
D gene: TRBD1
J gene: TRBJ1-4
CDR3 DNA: TGTGCCAGCTCACCGACAGGGGCGACTAATGAAAAACTGTTTTTT
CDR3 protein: CASSPTGATNEKLFF

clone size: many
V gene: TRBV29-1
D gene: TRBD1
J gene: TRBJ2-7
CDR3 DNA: TGCAGCGTCGAGGGGACGACAGGGTTGGTGAACGAGCAGTACTTC
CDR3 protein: CSVEGTTGLVNEQYF

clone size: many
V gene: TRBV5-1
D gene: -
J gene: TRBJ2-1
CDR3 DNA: TGCGCCAGCGGGACCGCGGCTAGCCGCGATGAGCAGTTCTTC
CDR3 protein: CASGTAASRDEQFF

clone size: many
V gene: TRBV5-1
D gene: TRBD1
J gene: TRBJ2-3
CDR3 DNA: TGCGCCAGCAGCTTGGCGCAGGGGGTTAGCACAGATACGCAGTATTTT
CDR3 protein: CASSLAQGVSTDTQYF

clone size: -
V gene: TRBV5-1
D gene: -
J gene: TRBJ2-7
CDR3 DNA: TGCGCCAGCAGCTTACCAGAACGAGGGGTGTACGAGCAGTACTTC
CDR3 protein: CASSLPERGVYEQYF

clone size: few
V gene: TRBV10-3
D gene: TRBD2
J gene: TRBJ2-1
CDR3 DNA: TGTGCCATCAGTGAATCTAGCGGGGACTCCTACAATGAGCAGTTCTTC
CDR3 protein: CAISESSGDSYNEQFF

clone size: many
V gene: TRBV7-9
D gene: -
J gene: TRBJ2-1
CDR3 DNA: TGTGCCAGCAGCTTAGCGAACAATGAGCAGTTCTTC
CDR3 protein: CASSLANNEQFF

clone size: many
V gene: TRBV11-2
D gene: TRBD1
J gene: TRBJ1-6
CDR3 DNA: TGTGCCAGCAGCTTAGCAGGGGGCGGGCGAAGCTATAATTCACCCCTCCACTTT
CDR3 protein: CASSLAGGGRSYNSPLHF

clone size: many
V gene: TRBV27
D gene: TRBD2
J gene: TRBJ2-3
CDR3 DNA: TGTGCCAGCAGTTTATCCTGGCGGGGGGGCACAGATACGCAGTATTTT
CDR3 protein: CASSLSWRGGTDTQYF

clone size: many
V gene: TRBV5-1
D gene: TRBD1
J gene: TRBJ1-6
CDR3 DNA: TGCGCCAGCAGGGAGACAGGGGATTATTCACCCCTCCACTTT
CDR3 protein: CASRETGDYSPLHF